Listed below are T cell receptor beta chains from one sample, sequenced in a study of read filtering for tumor transcriptome and immune sequencing. Via MiXCR, TCRdb re-called the reads, giving one row per CDR3 protein. Among about 90,000 distinct CDR3 sequences listed, 12% were seen once. Sample: a population of CD138-negative cells sorted from bone marrow. The origin of the receptors is a donor aged 40 or older with multiple myeloma. The CDR3 runs from the conserved cysteine through the conserved F or W. D genes are given only for firm matches. Size tells how often a clone was seen (once, few, many) or the class of an expanded clone, and some rows leave it out.

many	-	TRBV7-3	TRBJ2-3	TGTGCCAGCAGCCCCCGCGGGCAGCAAATGGATACGCAGTATTTT	CASSPRGQQMDTQYF
many	TRBD2	TRBV7-3	TRBJ2-1	TGTGCCAGCAGCTCCGGGGGACTAGCGGGAGGCTACAATGAGCAGTTCTTC	CASSSGGLAGGYNEQFF
many	-	TRBV7-8	TRBJ2-1	TGTGCCAGCAGCCGCACAGACTACAGGGGAGGCAATGAGCAGTTCTTC	CASSRTDYRGGNEQFF
many	TRBD1	TRBV28	TRBJ2-5	TGTGCCAGCAGTGTCCCCTACCCCAGGGGGCTGAGAGAGACCCAGTACTTC	CASSVPYPRGLRETQYF
many	-	TRBV3-1	TRBJ1-5	TGTGCCAGCAGCCAGGACGTTATAAATCAGCCCCAGCATTTT	CASSQDVINQPQHF
-	-	TRBV6-5	TRBJ2-1	TGTGCCGGCAGAATCGACAAGGGAAATGAGCAGTTCTTC	CAGRIDKGNEQFF
-	-	TRBV28	TRBJ1-1	TGTGCCAGCGAATTGAGGAACACTGAAGCTTTCTTT	CASELRNTEAFF
many	TRBD2	TRBV20-1	TRBJ2-1	TGCAGTGCTAGAGATAGCGGGAGTGTTGATGGGCAGTTCTTC	CSARDSGSVDGQFF
many	TRBD1	TRBV11-2	TRBJ2-1	TGTGCCAGCAGCTACGGACAGGGAAGCTCCTACAATGAGCAGTTCTTC	CASSYGQGSSYNEQFF
once	-	TRBV6-2/TRBV6-3	TRBJ1-3	TGTGCCAGCAGTTCCACAGCGAGCTCTGGAAACCCCATATATTTT	CASSSTASSGNPIYF
-	-	TRBV6-5	TRBJ2-2	TGTGCCAGCAGTTACAATTTAGTCGCCGGGGAGCTGTTTTTT	CASSYNLVAGELFF
many	TRBD1	TRBV7-9	TRBJ1-2	TGTGCCAGCAGCTTGGGACAGGGGGACTATGGCTACACCTTC	CASSLGQGDYGYTF
many	TRBD1	TRBV28	TRBJ1-5	TGTGCCAGCAGCCCATTCACAGGGGACGTGGGCGGGCCCCAGCATTTT	CASSPFTGDVGGPQHF
few	-	TRBV29-1	TRBJ1-3	TGCAGCGTTGCTGTTGGGGGGATTGGAAACACCATATATTTT	CSVAVGGIGNTIYF
-	-	TRBV29-1	TRBJ2-5	TGCAGCGTTTCCCAAGGCGGAACACAAGAGACCCAGTACTTC	CSVSQGGTQETQYF
many	-	TRBV28	TRBJ2-5	TGTGCCAGCAGTAAGCGGGTTAGGGAGACCCAGTACTTC	CASSKRVRETQYF
many	-	TRBV27	TRBJ1-1	TGTGCCAGCAGTTTAGCGGGTCGTGAAGCTTTCTTT	CASSLAGREAFF
many	TRBD1	TRBV29-1	TRBJ1-6	TGCAGCGTCGGACAGGGAGGGGAGTCACCCCTCCACTTT	CSVGQGGESPLHF
many	TRBD1	TRBV20-1	TRBJ1-1	TGCAGTGCTAGAGGTAGGGGGCCGGCAGGACTCAGGGCTGAAGCTTTCTTT	CSARGRGPAGLRAEAFF
many	-	TRBV2	TRBJ2-1	TGTGCCAGCACTGTGGAAGGGGCGCAGAATGAGCAGTTCTTC	CASTVEGAQNEQFF
many	TRBD1	TRBV19	TRBJ2-1	TGTGCCAGTAGTATCAGGGGACAGGGCAATGAGCAGTTCTTC	CASSIRGQGNEQFF
many	TRBD2	TRBV5-1	TRBJ2-3	TGCGCCAGCAGGGCGGGAGGGCGAGGAGATACGCAGTATTTT	CASRAGGRGDTQYF
many	TRBD1	TRBV27	TRBJ1-2	TGTGCCAGCAGTGGGGACAGGGGACTCTATGGCTACACCTTC	CASSGDRGLYGYTF
many	-	TRBV7-2	TRBJ2-1	TGTGCCAGCCGGCCCCGAGGGGGGAGGGCCAATCACAATGAGCAGTTCTTC	CASRPRGGRANHNEQFF
many	TRBD1	TRBV6-1	TRBJ2-5	TGTGCCAGCAGTGATGAGGGGACAGGGGCAGAGACCCAGTACTTC	CASSDEGTGAETQYF
many	TRBD2	TRBV28	TRBJ2-1	TGTGCCAGCAGTTCCATCGGGACTAGCGGAGTCAATGAGCAGTTCTTC	CASSSIGTSGVNEQFF
few	-	TRBV11-2	TRBJ2-5	TGTGCCAGCAGCTTTGGGGGGGAGACCCAGTACTTC	CASSFGGETQYF
-	-	TRBV7-2	TRBJ2-7	TGTGCCAGCAGCCCCTTGATCGGCGAGCAGTACTTC	CASSPLIGEQYF
few	-	TRBV28	TRBJ2-1	TGTGCCAGCAGACCTAGCTTCGCCGGGCAGTTCTTC	CASRPSFAGQFF
many	TRBD1	TRBV25-1	TRBJ2-5	TGTGCCAGCAGTAGCTCCGGGACAGAGGTCCAAGAGACCCAGTACTTC	CASSSSGTEVQETQYF
many	TRBD2	TRBV10-3	TRBJ2-5	TGTGCCATCGGGGGGGAAGAGACCCAGTACTTC	CAIGGEETQYF
many	-	TRBV15	TRBJ1-6	TGTGCCACCAGCTACAGAATAGGGCCCCTCCACTTT	CATSYRIGPLHF
many	-	TRBV11-2	TRBJ2-1	TGTGCCAGCAGCCCCCACAATGAGCAGTTCTTC	CASSPHNEQFF
many	-	TRBV10-2	TRBJ2-1	TGCGCCAGCGCTGGGGGGGGCTCGGTATACAATGAGCAGTTCTTC	CASAGGGSVYNEQFF